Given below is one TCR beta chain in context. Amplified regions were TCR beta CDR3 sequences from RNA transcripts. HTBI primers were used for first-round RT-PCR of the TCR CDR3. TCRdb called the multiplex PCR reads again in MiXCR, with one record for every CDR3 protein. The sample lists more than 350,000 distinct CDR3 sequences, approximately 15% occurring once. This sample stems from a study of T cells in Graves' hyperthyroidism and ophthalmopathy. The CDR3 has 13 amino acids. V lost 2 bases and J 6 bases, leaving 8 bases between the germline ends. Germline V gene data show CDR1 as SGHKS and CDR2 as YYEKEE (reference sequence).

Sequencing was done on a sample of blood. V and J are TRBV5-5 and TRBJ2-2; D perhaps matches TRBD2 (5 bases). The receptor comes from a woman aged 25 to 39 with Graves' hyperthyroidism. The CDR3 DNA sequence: TGTGCCAGCAGCTTTCGAGGGCCCGGGGAGCTGTTTTTT. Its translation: CASSFRGPGELFF.